This TCR beta chain was recorded in a study of T-cell memory formation after mild COVID-19. The study's findings and limits: Most CD4+ clones that shrank were in CM and EM, while CD8+ ones turned up in EMRA.

Between the trimmed V and J ends, which lost 1 base and 10 bases, there was a span of 14 bases. The CDR3 totals 14 residues. TCRdb ran MiXCR on the 5' RACE reads and lists one entry per CDR3 protein. The table shows around 200,000 distinct CDR3 sequences, with over 20% occurring only once. With respect to this clonotype: Its antigen is unidentified.

The chain links TRBV12-3 or TRBV12-4 to TRBJ2-1, with D possibly being TRBD2 (5 bases). Input material: PBMCs or a T cell subset sorted from them (not recorded which). This receptor was obtained from an adult woman who had mild COVID-19 (a few samples of this study predate the infection). Cell type and time point are not known. The DNA of the CDR3 is TGTGCCAGCAGTTTAGATAGCGTATCATACGAGCAGTTCTTC. Translation: CASSLDSVSYEQFF.